This is a list of T cell receptor beta chains from one sample in a study of spatial heterogeneity in lung cancer. TCRdb redid the calling of the 5' RACE reads with MiXCR, one entry per CDR3 protein. Of roughly 10,000 distinct CDR3 sequences listed, 10% to 15% are singletons. Sequencing used lung tumor tissue, obtained at surgery. These receptors came from a female donor with early-stage non-small cell lung cancer. The CDR3 runs from the conserved cysteine through the conserved F or W. Each record gives: clone size, D gene, J gene, V gene, CDR3 protein, CDR3 DNA. A D gene is named only where the DNA matches it firmly. Only part of the rows carry a size: once, few, many, or a class if the clone is expanded.

NA,NA,TRBJ2-7,TRBV6-6,CASSYDRYEQYF,TGTGCCAGCAGTTACGACAGGTACGAGCAGTACTTC
few,TRBD1,TRBJ1-1,TRBV20-1,CSATGGRNTEAFF,TGCAGTGCAACAGGGGGGAGGAACACTGAAGCTTTCTTT
NA,NA,TRBJ2-2,TRBV30,CAWRPTGYTGELFF,TGTGCCTGGAGACCAACAGGGTACACCGGGGAGCTGTTTTTT
few,NA,TRBJ1-5,TRBV6-1,CASSEERGRYQPQHF,TGTGCCAGCAGTGAAGAAAGGGGGAGATATCAGCCCCAGCATTTT
many,NA,TRBJ2-4,TRBV6-6,CASSLDRSSKNIQYF,TGTGCCAGCAGTCTGGACCGTAGCAGTAAAAACATTCAGTACTTC
medium-sized,TRBD1,TRBJ2-3,TRBV5-1,CASSEGAGPDTQYF,TGCGCCAGCAGCGAGGGGGCAGGTCCAGATACGCAGTATTTT
many,TRBD2,TRBJ2-7,TRBV28,CASSSLAGGPYEQYF,TGTGCCAGCAGTTCACTAGCGGGAGGGCCCTACGAGCAGTACTTC
few,NA,TRBJ2-5,TRBV12-5,CASSRSASQETQYF,TGTGCTAGTTCCCGGTCGGCATCCCAAGAGACCCAGTACTTC
NA,TRBD1,TRBJ2-7,TRBV20-1,CSARGPTGRDEQYF,TGCAGTGCTAGAGGTCCGACAGGGAGAGACGAGCAGTACTTC
many,TRBD1,TRBJ1-1,TRBV18,CASTTGYGGAFF,TGTGCCAGCACGACAGGGTACGGGGGCGCTTTCTTT
few,NA,TRBJ2-5,TRBV5-1,CASIGWEETQYF,TGCGCCAGCATTGGGTGGGAAGAGACCCAGTACTTC
many,TRBD2,TRBJ2-1,TRBV18,CASSPSSGTSSYNEQFF,TGTGCCAGCTCACCTTCTAGCGGGACAAGCTCCTACAATGAGCAGTTCTTC
many,TRBD2,TRBJ2-7,TRBV7-9,CASSFTSGTIHYEQYF,TGTGCCAGCAGCTTTACTAGCGGGACCATCCACTACGAGCAGTACTTC
many,NA,TRBJ2-1,TRBV6-1,CASSELRAGGYNEQFF,TGTGCCAGCAGTGAACTAAGGGCAGGGGGGTACAATGAGCAGTTCTTC
once,NA,TRBJ2-6,TRBV4-1,CASSQAPRSSGANVLTF,TGCGCCAGCAGCCAAGCCCCTAGATCTTCTGGGGCCAACGTCCTGACTTTC
NA,NA,TRBJ2-1,TRBV5-6,CASSLVSNEQFF,TGTGCCAGCAGCTTGGTTAGTAATGAGCAGTTCTTC
many,TRBD1,TRBJ2-5,TRBV2,CASSEQGTGGETQYF,TGTGCCAGCAGTGAACAAGGGACAGGGGGTGAGACCCAGTACTTC
NA,TRBD1,TRBJ1-4,TRBV25-1,CASRRTGGGEKLFF,TGTGCCAGCAGGAGGACAGGGGGAGGTGAAAAACTGTTTTTT
many,TRBD1,TRBJ1-2,TRBV7-2,CASSVQGSPNYGYTF,TGTGCCAGCAGCGTACAGGGGTCTCCAAACTATGGCTACACCTTC
few,NA,TRBJ2-1,TRBV28,CASSSGAKDEQFF,TGTGCCAGCAGTTCGGGGGCCAAGGATGAGCAGTTCTTC
few,NA,TRBJ1-1,TRBV12-3/TRBV12-4,CASSLEGTNANTEAFF,TGTGCCAGCAGTTTAGAGGGGACAAACGCCAACACTGAAGCTTTCTTT
medium-sized,NA,TRBJ1-1,TRBV6-5,CASSYLDKMNTEAFF,TGTGCCAGCAGTTACTTGGACAAAATGAACACTGAAGCTTTCTTT
many,NA,TRBJ2-3,TRBV7-3,CASGNGQDTQYF,TGTGCCAGCGGGAACGGGCAAGATACGCAGTATTTT
medium-sized,NA,TRBJ2-2,TRBV4-3,CASSQVGGTGELFF,TGCGCCAGCAGCCAAGTAGGCGGCACCGGGGAGCTGTTTTTT
NA,TRBD2,TRBJ2-3,TRBV10-3,CAISDSTSGTTDTQYF,TGTGCCATCAGTGACTCAACTAGCGGAACCACAGATACGCAGTATTTT
NA,NA,TRBJ2-7,TRBV5-5,CASSPGSFLSYEQYF,TGTGCCAGCAGTCCCGGATCCTTTTTATCCTACGAGCAGTACTTC
many,NA,TRBJ2-3,TRBV14,CASSQGSTDTQYF,TGTGCCAGCAGCCAGGGTAGCACAGATACGCAGTATTTT
few,TRBD2,TRBJ2-3,TRBV5-6,CASSLFAGLAVEADTQYF,TGTGCCAGCAGCTTGTTTGCGGGACTAGCGGTGGAGGCAGATACGCAGTATTTT
few,TRBD1,TRBJ1-1,TRBV18,CASSLYGAGGLNTEAFF,TGTGCCAGCTCGCTCTATGGGGCAGGGGGCCTCAACACTGAAGCTTTCTTT
few,TRBD2,TRBJ2-3,TRBV5-1,CASSLTSGTDTQYF,TGCGCCAGCAGCTTGACTAGCGGGACAGATACGCAGTATTTT
medium-sized,NA,TRBJ1-2,TRBV5-1,CASTHLPEDRSYGYTF,TGCGCCAGCACCCACCTTCCTGAAGACAGGAGCTATGGCTACACCTTC
medium-sized,TRBD1,TRBJ2-1,TRBV2,CASNLDRSTYNEQFF,TGTGCCAGCAACCTGGACAGGAGCACCTACAATGAGCAGTTCTTC